Listed below are T cell receptor beta chains from one sample, sequenced in a study of beta chain features in type 1 diabetes. Using immunoSEQ multiplex PCR, the repertoire was profiled, and TCRdb retains in-frame clones only, with some absent. The data show 300,000 to 350,000 clones, with approximately 12% seen just once and about 0.016% held by the top ten. The sequenced material came from naive CD4+ T cells from blood. Receptor source: a young woman with type 1 diabetes. The CDR3 runs from the conserved cysteine through the conserved F or W. D genes are given only for firm matches. A row's size may be missing; if present it is once, few, many or a size class.

clone_size,v_call,j_call,d_call,cdr3_aa,cdr3_nt
-,TRBV7-8,TRBJ2-7,-,CARGVASYEQYF,TGTGCCAGAGGGGTGGCCTCCTACGAGCAGTACTTC
few,TRBV28,TRBJ2-1,TRBD2,CASSLLDPRGDNEQFF,TGTGCCAGCAGTCTCCTAGACCCTCGGGGGGACAATGAGCAGTTCTTC
few,TRBV2,TRBJ1-2,-,CASRRGQRGYTF,TGTGCCAGCAGAAGGGGACAAAGAGGCTACACCTTC
few,TRBV10-3,TRBJ2-5,-,CAISESSGVTQYF,TGTGCCATCAGTGAGTCATCGGGAGTAACCCAGTACTTC
-,TRBV18,TRBJ1-1,-,CASSPSSGETEAFF,TGTGCCAGCTCACCATCCTCCGGGGAGACTGAAGCTTTCTTT
few,TRBV14,TRBJ2-1,TRBD2,CASTQLAGGPKNEQFF,TGTGCCAGCACCCAGCTAGCGGGAGGGCCCAAAAATGAGCAGTTCTTC
few,TRBV5-1,TRBJ2-7,TRBD2,CASSGSRAGARRQYF,TGCGCCAGCAGCGGATCGCGAGCGGGAGCAAGGAGGCAGTACTTC
few,TRBV20-1,TRBJ1-4,-,CSAWEYEKLFF,TGCAGTGCGTGGGAGTATGAAAAACTGTTTTTT
-,TRBV12-5,TRBJ2-3,-,CASGPLATDTQYF,TGTGCTAGTGGTCCCCTCGCGACAGATACGCAGTATTTT
-,TRBV7-8,TRBJ1-2,TRBD1,CASSLVGGDRGGYTF,TGTGCCAGCAGCTTAGTTGGGGGCGACAGGGGTGGCTACACCTTC
-,TRBV7-8,TRBJ2-7,-,CASSLNAGRSYEQYF,TGTGCCAGCAGCCTAAATGCGGGGCGCTCCTACGAGCAGTACTTC
few,TRBV19,TRBJ2-1,TRBD2,CASSMASGSTEQFF,TGTGCCAGTAGTATGGCTAGCGGGAGCACTGAGCAGTTCTTC
-,TRBV30,TRBJ2-3,-,CAWSQGGGTDTQYF,TGTGCCTGGAGTCAAGGGGGAGGCACAGATACGCAGTATTTT
-,TRBV29-1,TRBJ2-1,TRBD1,CSVIHDRDNEQFF,TGCAGCGTCATACACGACAGGGACAATGAGCAGTTCTTC
-,TRBV7-2,TRBJ2-5,-,CASSPRGAETQYF,TGTGCCAGCAGCCCCAGGGGTGCCGAGACCCAGTACTTC
-,TRBV7-2,TRBJ2-5,-,CASSQTRLETQYF,TGTGCCAGCAGCCAGACAAGGTTGGAGACCCAGTACTTC
few,TRBV2,TRBJ2-2,TRBD1,CASSELGQGVGELFF,TGTGCCAGCAGTGAATTGGGACAGGGCGTCGGGGAGCTGTTTTTT
few,TRBV30,TRBJ2-7,-,CAWSVAVVTGYEQYF,TGTGCCTGGAGTGTAGCGGTGGTAACGGGCTACGAGCAGTACTTC
-,TRBV4-3,TRBJ2-2,TRBD1,CASSPRGTGKRWTGELFF,TGCGCCAGCAGCCCCAGAGGGACAGGAAAGCGATGGACCGGGGAGCTGTTTTTT
few,TRBV11-2,TRBJ2-3,-,CASSLPNTDTQYF,TGTGCCAGCAGCTTACCCAATACAGATACGCAGTATTTT
few,TRBV7-2,TRBJ2-1,TRBD2,CASAWREGGYNEQFF,TGTGCCAGCGCGTGGCGGGAGGGAGGGTACAATGAGCAGTTCTTC
few,TRBV7-8,TRBJ2-2,-,CASSFLFTGELFF,TGTGCCAGCAGCTTCTTATTCACCGGGGAGCTGTTTTTT
few,TRBV18,TRBJ2-1,TRBD1,CASSTPGGPRYNEQFF,TGTGCCAGCTCGACCCCAGGGGGACCAAGATACAATGAGCAGTTCTTC
few,TRBV6-6,TRBJ1-4,TRBD1,CASSYTRDREKLFF,TGTGCCAGCAGTTACACGAGGGACAGGGAAAAACTGTTTTTT
few,TRBV28,TRBJ2-3,-,CASEQTDTQYF,TGTGCCAGCGAACAAACGGATACGCAGTATTTT
few,TRBV13,TRBJ2-1,TRBD2,CASSLYSLAGSYNEQFF,TGTGCCAGCAGCTTATACTCACTAGCGGGATCCTACAATGAGCAGTTCTTC
few,TRBV30,TRBJ1-2,-,CAWSVKSVNGYTF,TGTGCCTGGAGTGTAAAGTCGGTTAATGGCTACACCTTC
-,TRBV28,TRBJ1-2,TRBD1,CASSMGQGTYGYTF,TGTGCCAGCAGTATGGGACAGGGGACATATGGCTACACCTTC
-,TRBV5-1,TRBJ1-1,-,CASSVQGPNTEAFF,TGCGCCAGCAGCGTACAGGGACCGAACACTGAAGCTTTCTTT
few,TRBV5-1,TRBJ2-3,-,CASRLVTDTQYF,TGCGCCAGCAGACTAGTTACTGATACGCAGTATTTT
few,TRBV25-1,TRBJ2-7,-,CASSSPWTGTYEQYF,TGTGCCAGCAGTTCACCTTGGACGGGGACCTACGAGCAGTACTTC
few,TRBV2,TRBJ1-2,TRBD1,CASSTHKNRQGGYGYTF,TGTGCCAGCAGTACCCATAAAAACCGACAGGGAGGCTATGGCTACACCTTC
many,TRBV5-1,TRBJ2-7,TRBD1,CASSTGTGDEQYF,TGCGCCAGCAGCACCGGGACAGGGGACGAGCAGTACTTC
few,TRBV9,TRBJ2-7,TRBD2,CASSVESSGGLYEQYF,TGTGCCAGCAGCGTAGAGAGTAGCGGGGGACTCTACGAGCAGTACTTC
-,TRBV28,TRBJ2-3,-,CASTSRGGQYF,TGTGCCAGCACGAGCCGAGGGGGGCAGTATTTT
few,TRBV7-2,TRBJ2-3,-,CASSFWGAALSTDTQYF,TGTGCCAGCAGCTTTTGGGGAGCGGCCCTTAGCACAGATACGCAGTATTTT
few,TRBV29-1,TRBJ1-1,-,CSGSRGGTEAFF,TGCAGCGGATCCCGGGGAGGCACTGAAGCTTTCTTT
once,TRBV7-9,TRBJ2-7,TRBD1,CASSLARDRGSSYEQYF,TGTGCCAGCAGCTTAGCAAGGGACAGGGGCAGCTCCTACGAGCAGTACTTC
few,TRBV29-1,TRBJ1-5,TRBD1,CSGMSPGDRASYSNQPQHF,TGCAGCGGGATGTCCCCAGGGGACAGGGCTAGTTATAGCAATCAGCCCCAGCATTTT
-,TRBV28,TRBJ2-1,TRBD1,CASSPQGVGVNEQFF,TGTGCCAGCAGTCCCCAGGGGGTGGGGGTGAATGAGCAGTTCTTC
-,TRBV7-7,TRBJ2-2,-,CATAYRPGNTGELFF,TGTGCAACAGCTTATCGTCCAGGGAACACCGGGGAGCTGTTTTTT
few,TRBV14,TRBJ2-7,-,CASSHQGGAAEQYF,TGTGCCAGCAGCCACCAGGGGGGAGCCGCCGAGCAGTACTTC
-,TRBV29-1,TRBJ1-5,TRBD1,CSARLGTGGRNQPQHF,TGCAGCGCCCGCCTGGGGACAGGGGGCAGAAATCAGCCCCAGCATTTT
few,TRBV29-1,TRBJ2-3,-,CSVVGGGYGDTQYF,TGCAGCGTTGTAGGGGGAGGGTACGGGGATACGCAGTATTTT
few,TRBV6-6,TRBJ2-2,TRBD2,CASGGRLSPRAGELFF,TGTGCCAGCGGCGGGAGGCTCTCTCCACGGGCCGGGGAGCTGTTTTTT
few,TRBV5-1,TRBJ2-3,TRBD1,CASSRDRPSTDTQYF,TGCGCCAGCAGCCGGGACAGGCCTAGCACAGATACGCAGTATTTT
few,TRBV9,TRBJ2-3,TRBD2,CASSVTSRHTDTQYF,TGTGCCAGCAGCGTGACTAGCCGCCACACAGATACGCAGTATTTT
-,TRBV14,TRBJ2-1,TRBD2,CASSHFLRGGRTHNEQFF,TGTGCCAGCAGCCACTTCTTACGAGGCGGGAGGACCCACAATGAGCAGTTCTTC
-,TRBV30,TRBJ2-7,-,CAWSALDRFSYEQYF,TGTGCCTGGAGTGCCTTGGACAGATTCTCCTACGAGCAGTACTTC
-,TRBV6-5,TRBJ1-1,-,CASSYGGTEAFF,TGTGCCAGCAGTTACGGGGGGACTGAAGCTTTCTTT
few,TRBV5-4,TRBJ2-1,TRBD2,CASSSPPGLAGSEQFF,TGTGCCAGCAGCAGCCCCCCGGGACTAGCGGGAAGTGAGCAGTTCTTC
few,TRBV29-1,TRBJ1-1,-,CSVEDPVERGQNTEAFF,TGCAGCGTTGAAGATCCCGTAGAAAGGGGCCAGAACACTGAAGCTTTCTTT
-,TRBV28,TRBJ2-7,TRBD1,CASRNRQGGYEQYF,TGTGCCAGCAGAAACCGACAGGGCGGCTACGAGCAGTACTTC